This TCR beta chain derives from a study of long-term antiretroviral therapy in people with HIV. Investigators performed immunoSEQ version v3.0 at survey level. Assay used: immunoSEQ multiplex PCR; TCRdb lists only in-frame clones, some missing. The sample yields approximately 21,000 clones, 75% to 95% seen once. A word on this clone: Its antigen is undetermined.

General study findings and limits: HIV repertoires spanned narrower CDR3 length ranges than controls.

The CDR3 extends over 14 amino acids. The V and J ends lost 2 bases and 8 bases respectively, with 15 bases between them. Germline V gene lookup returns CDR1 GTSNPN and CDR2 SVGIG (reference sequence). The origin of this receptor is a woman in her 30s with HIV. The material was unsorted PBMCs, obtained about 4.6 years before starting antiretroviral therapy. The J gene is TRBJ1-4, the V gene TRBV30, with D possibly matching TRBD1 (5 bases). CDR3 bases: TGTGCCTGGAGTTCCCAGGGATCTCGGGAAAAACTGTTTTTT. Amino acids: CAWSSQGSREKLFF.